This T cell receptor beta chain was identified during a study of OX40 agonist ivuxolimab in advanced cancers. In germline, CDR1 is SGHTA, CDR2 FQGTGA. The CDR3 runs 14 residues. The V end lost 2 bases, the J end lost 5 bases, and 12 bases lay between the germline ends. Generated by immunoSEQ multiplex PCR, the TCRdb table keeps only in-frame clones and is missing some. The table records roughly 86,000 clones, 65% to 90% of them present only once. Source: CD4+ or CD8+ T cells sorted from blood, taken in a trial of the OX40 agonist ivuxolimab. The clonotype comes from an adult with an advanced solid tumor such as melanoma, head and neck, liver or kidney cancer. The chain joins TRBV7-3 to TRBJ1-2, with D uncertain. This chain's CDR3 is CASSLVAGTYGYTF. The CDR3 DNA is TGTGCCAGCAGCTTAGTAGCAGGCACGTATGGCTACACCTTC.